A single sample is the source of the 8 T cell receptor beta chains below, sequenced in a study of T cell changes during pregnancy in multiple sclerosis. Method: immunoSEQ multiplex PCR; TCRdb's copy keeps in-frame clones and lacks some. Here the sample spans tens of thousands of clones, 90% to 95% being singletons. The sequenced sample was CD4+ T cells from peripheral blood mononuclear cells, obtained before pregnancy. These receptors originate from a female donor with multiple sclerosis, enrolled in a pregnancy study.

The V call is TRBV5-1, the J call TRBJ2-7; D gene uncertain. This CDR3 is built from 16 residues. V lost 1 base to trimming and J lost 0 bases, with 14 bases between them. Germline V gene lookup returns CDR1 SGHRS and CDR2 YFSETQ. The DNA for the CDR3 is TGCGCCAGCAGCTTGATTCTGGGCATCACCTCCTACGAGCAGTACTTC. Its protein product is CASSLILGITSYEQYF.

This clone appeared once. The V call is TRBV28, the J call TRBJ2-3, with TRBD1 identical over 7 bases. This CDR3 comprises 15 residues. CDR1 MDHEN and CDR2 SYDVKM come from the germline V gene. V dropped 4 bases and J dropped 2; count of bases not matched to a gene: 6. CDR3 sequence: CASSSPGQYTDTQYF. Here the CDR3 DNA reads TGTGCCAGCAGTTCGCCGGGACAGTACACAGATACGCAGTATTTT.

The chain joins TRBV6-1 to TRBJ2-5, with 9 bases matching TRBD1. This CDR3 is 14 amino acids long. CDR1 is MNHNS and CDR2 is SASEGT in the germline V gene. J gave up 4 bases and V 8 bases, and 8 bases lay outside the gene matches. CDR3 bases: TGTGCCAGCGCCAACAGGGGGCGCGGAGAGACCCAGTACTTC. Amino acid sequence: CASANRGRGETQYF.

CDR3 region: CVRSLARASGNQPQHF. CDR3 nucleotide sequence: TGTGTCAGAAGCTTAGCGCGGGCAAGTGGCAATCAGCCCCAGCATTTT. The chain uses TRBV7-5 and TRBJ1-5. TRBV7-5 is assigned pseudogene status. The CDR3 totals 16 residues.

This clone was recorded once. The rearrangement links TRBV11-2 to TRBJ1-3, with a tentative D call TRBD1 (6 bases). The germline V and J ends were trimmed by 1 base and 3 bases, with 10 bases remaining between them. The CDR3 spans 15 residues. CDR1 is SGHAT, CDR2 FQNNGV, per germline. CDR3 sequence (DNA): TGTGCCAGCAGCTTAGGCTCAGGGGTTGGAAACACCATATATTTT. Translation: CASSLGSGVGNTIYF.

Comment on this clone: Different DNA sequences within this sample yield the same CDR3. The rearrangement uses TRBV9 and TRBJ2-5; 10 bases line up with TRBD2. V lost 0 bases and J lost 1; bases outside the gene matches: 6. CDR1 and CDR2 (germline): SGDLS, YYNGEE. This CDR3 has 17 residues. The CDR3 DNA reads TGTGCCAGCAGCGTAGATCCTAGCGGGGGAGTCCAAGAGACCCAGTACTTC. Amino acid sequence: CASSVDPSGGVQETQYF.

This clone has just one count. The sample has other DNA sequences that encode this CDR3 too. V is TRBV6-5 and J is TRBJ1-1; D gene uncertain. The CDR3 covers 14 residues. Germline-derived CDR1 and CDR2 are MNHEY and SVGAGI. The V end was cut by 0 bases, the J end by 1 base, with 6 bases between. The CDR3 DNA follows: TGTGCCAGCAGTTACTCGGGAGGGAACACTGAAGCTTTCTTT. Protein product: CASSYSGGNTEAFF.

This clone appeared once. The chain has TRBV19 and TRBJ2-7, with 9 bases identical to TRBD2. The CDR3 length is 19 residues. Trimming at V came to 6 bases and at J to 0 bases, leaving 18 bases not matched to a gene. Per the germline V gene, CDR1 is LNHDA and CDR2 is SQIVND (reference sequence). CDR3 DNA sequence: TGTGCCAGTAGCCTCCGGGGAAGCGGGGGGTTCCGTCGCTCCTACGAGCAGTACTTC. It yields the protein CASSLRGSGGFRRSYEQYF.